What follows are 21 T cell receptor beta chains derived from one specimen sequenced in a study of T-cell reconstitution after alpha-beta-depleted transplantation in children. Unique molecular identifiers were incorporated when the TCRbeta library was constructed. TCRdb called the PCR reads again in MiXCR, with one record for every CDR3 protein. This sample has a few hundred thousand distinct CDR3 sequences; approximately 7% occur once, and the top ten carry about 5.9%. Sequences were derived from PBMCs, sampled before TCRalphabeta/CD19-depleted stem cell transplant. The receptors shown here come from a boy younger than 10 with acute lymphoblastic leukemia, due to receive a stem cell transplant.

V gene TRBV7-2 combines with J gene TRBJ2-7; TRBD1 is a possible D gene (7 bases). The CDR3 spans 15 residues. V was shortened by 1 base and J by 7 bases, with 17 bases between the two germline ends. Germline assignment: CDR1 SGHTA and CDR2 FQGNSA. The DNA for the CDR3 is TGTGCCAGCAGCTTAGTCAGGGGGGCAGGACGAGAGCAGTACTTC. Its translation: CASSLVRGAGREQYF.

This clonotype was recorded many times. This chain connects TRBV20-1 to TRBJ1-5; possible D gene TRBD1, 5 bases. This CDR3 comprises 16 residues. The V end was cut by 6 bases, the J end by 4 bases, with 22 bases between. Germline CDR1 reads DFQATT; CDR2 reads SNEGSKA (reference sequence). The CDR3 loop reads CSAPRPGRTRNQPQHF. CDR3 sequence (DNA): TGCAGTGCCCCCCGCCCAGGGCGCACCAGAAATCAGCCCCAGCATTTT.

Only a few counts were recorded for this clonotype. This chain connects TRBV12-3 or TRBV12-4 to TRBJ2-3; 7 bases fit TRBD1. The CDR3 sequence is 15 residues long. The V and J ends lost 5 bases and 2 bases, in that order; junction bases with no gene match: 7. This chain's CDR3 is CASSLGQTLTDTQYF. The CDR3 coding sequence is TGTGCCAGCAGTCTGGGACAGACCCTCACAGATACGCAGTATTTT.

This clonotype has more than one count but fewer than ten. The chain joins TRBV15 to TRBJ1-5; the D is unclear. Germline V lookup: CDR1 LNHNV, CDR2 YYDKDF (reference sequence). This CDR3 is built from 15 residues. V was shortened by 1 base and J by 5 bases, with 12 bases between the two germline ends. The CDR3 is CATSRASRADQPQHF. CDR3 coding DNA: TGTGCCACCAGCAGAGCGTCTAGGGCCGATCAGCCCCAGCATTTT.

The chain employs TRBV6-2 or TRBV6-3 and TRBJ2-7, with 9 bases matching TRBD2. The junction had 7 bases not matched to a gene; V was cut back by 3 bases and J by 4 bases. Germline CDR1 and CDR2: MNHEY and SVGEGT. The CDR3 is 15 amino acids. The CDR3 loop reads CASSYNRLAAYEQYF. The CDR3, as DNA: TGTGCCAGCAGTTATAATAGACTAGCGGCTTACGAGCAGTACTTC.

The V gene is TRBV2, the J gene TRBJ2-3; TRBD2 might be the D (5 bases). Germline V lookup: CDR1 SNHLY, CDR2 FYNNEI. CDR3 length: 14 amino acids. V shed 6 bases and J shed 2 bases, with 12 bases lying between them. CDR3 coding DNA: TGTGCCAGCAGGATAGGACTCACCACAGATACGCAGTATTTT. Encoded protein: CASRIGLTTDTQYF.

There are many counts of this clonotype. The junction does not match germline at one end; this may be a read error. V is TRBV5-1 and J is TRBJ1-1; TRBD1 agrees at 8 bases. CDR1 and CDR2 from the germline V gene are SGHRS and YFSETQ. The CDR3 loop spans 13 amino acids. CDR3: CASSLDRGTEAFF. CDR3 in DNA: TGTGCCAGCAGCTTAGACAGGGGCACTGAAGCTTTCTTT.

This clonotype was observed at least ten times. The CDR3 loop reads CASSKGPDRSKGVDSNQPQHF. The DNA for the CDR3 is TGTGCCAGCAGCAAAGGACCGGACAGGTCAAAGGGGGTAGATAGCAATCAGCCCCAGCATTTT. V is TRBV21-1 and J is TRBJ1-5; the DNA was not used to check the table's D call, TRBD1. TRBV21-1 is noted as a pseudogene. The CDR3 sequence is 21 residues long.

Many counts were recorded for this clonotype. The chain employs TRBV28 and TRBJ2-7, with unresolved D. V was cut by 1 base and J by 4 bases, with 14 bases left in between. The CDR3 covers 15 residues. Germline lookup yields CDR1 MDHEN and CDR2 SYDVKM. The CDR3 loop reads CASSLFGSGRYEQYF. The CDR3 coding sequence is TGTGCCAGCAGTTTATTCGGATCTGGTCGGTACGAGCAGTACTTC.

This clonotype was observed a handful of times. V gene TRBV10-3 combines with J gene TRBJ2-7; no definite D call. This CDR3 has 13 residues. The germline gives CDR1 ENHRY, CDR2 SYGVKD. Trimming shortened V by 0 bases and J by 0 bases, and 3 bases separated the two germline ends. The CDR3 region has the DNA TGTGCCATCAGTGAGTCCCACTCCTACGAGCAGTACTTC. Encoded protein: CAISESHSYEQYF.

This clonotype was seen ten or more times. The chain is built from TRBV20-1 and TRBJ2-7; TRBD2 aligns across 15 bases. With 6 bases clipped from V and 6 bases from J, the junction kept 6 bases outside the gene matches. Germline CDR1 reads DFQATT; CDR2 reads SNEGSKA (reference sequence). The CDR3 consists of 14 residues. CDR3 coding DNA: TGCAGTGCCCGGGGACTAGCGGGAGGAGGCGAGCAGTACTTC. This gives the protein CSARGLAGGGEQYF.

The chain joins TRBV28 to TRBJ2-1; possible D gene TRBD2, 6 bases. V dropped 7 bases and J dropped 4 bases, with 23 bases sitting between them. The CDR3 runs 17 residues. From germline, CDR1 is MDHEN and CDR2 SYDVKM. The CDR3 region is CASNKQSPSGYYNEQFF. Written as DNA, the CDR3 is TGTGCCAGCAATAAACAGAGCCCCAGCGGGTATTACAATGAGCAGTTCTTC.

This clonotype was observed at least ten times. This chain links TRBV28 with TRBJ2-7; D is perhaps TRBD1 or TRBD2 (5 bases each). The CDR3 contains 12 residues. The V end was cut by 5 bases, the J end by 2 bases, with 7 bases between. Per germline, CDR1 MDHEN and CDR2 SYDVKM. The CDR3 loop is CASSGGAYEQYF. CDR3 coding DNA: TGTGCCAGCAGTGGGGGTGCCTACGAGCAGTACTTC.

This clonotype was counted at least ten times. The V and J genes are TRBV5-1 and TRBJ2-7; D perhaps matches TRBD1 (6 bases). V lost 5 bases and J 1 base, leaving 10 bases between the germline ends. The CDR3 covers 13 residues. Germline V gene data show CDR1 as SGHRS and CDR2 as YFSETQ. In DNA form, the CDR3 reads TGCGCCAGCAGTGAGGGGGTATCCTACGAGCAGTACTTC. It specifies CASSEGVSYEQYF.

This clonotype was found a few times. Here the CDR3 reads CSARASKTGQAYNSPLHF. The CDR3 nucleotides read TGCAGTGCTAGAGCGTCTAAGACGGGTCAGGCCTATAATTCACCCCTCCACTTT. The V call is TRBV20-1, the J call TRBJ1-6; D remains ambiguous. CDR3 size: 18 residues. Germline CDR1 DFQATT, CDR2 SNEGSKA (reference sequence). Trimming cost V 1 base and J 2 bases, with 18 bases left between them.

This chain uses TRBV7-2 with TRBJ2-7; TRBD2 might be the D (5 bases). Trimming took off 7 bases at V and 7 bases at J, with 14 bases between the two ends. The CDR3 sequence is 12 residues long. Germline CDR1 and CDR2: SGHTA and FQGNSA. In nucleotides, the CDR3 is TGTGCCAGCACCCACCGGACGGGAGAGCAGTACTTC. This sequence encodes CASTHRTGEQYF.

This clonotype appeared many times. This chain joins TRBV7-3 and TRBJ2-1, with 8 bases identical to TRBD2. This CDR3 is built from 15 residues. The V gene end was trimmed by 2 bases and the J gene end by 7 bases; junction bases not matched to a gene: 7. Germline loops: CDR1 SGHTA, CDR2 FQGTGA. CDR3 residues: CASSLGSGGGNEQFF. CDR3 nucleotides: TGTGCCAGCAGCTTAGGGAGCGGGGGAGGGAATGAGCAGTTCTTC.

This clonotype has more than one count but fewer than ten. V gene TRBV20-1 combines with J gene TRBJ2-7; D unclear. The CDR3 has 13 residues. V lost 3 bases to trimming and J lost 7 bases, with 16 bases between them. Germline V gives CDR1 DFQATT, CDR2 SNEGSKA (reference sequence). The CDR3 DNA is TGCAGTGCTAGCAGTACCGTGGCTCGGGAGCAGTACTTC. Translation: CSASSTVAREQYF.

This clonotype was seen many times. The V and J genes are TRBV9 and TRBJ2-7; possible D gene TRBD2, 5 bases. The CDR3 is 13 residues long. Trimming left V 4 bases short and J 6 bases short, with 14 bases between. Germline values: CDR1 SGDLS, CDR2 YYNGEE. The CDR3 region has the DNA TGTGCCAGCAGCTCCGCACCAAGCGGCGAGCAGTACTTC. Translating it yields CASSSAPSGEQYF. Complete variable domain (other parts from reference TRBV9 and TRBJ2-7): DSGVTQTPKHLITATGQRVTLRCSPRSGDLSVYWYQQSLDQGLQFLIQYYNGEERAKGNILERFSAQQFPDLHSELNLSSLELGDSALYFCASSSAPSGEQYFGPGTRLTVT.

This clonotype was counted many times. The chain carries TRBV5-1 and TRBJ2-7, with D perhaps TRBD1 (6 bases). This CDR3 comprises 13 residues. Germline CDR1 SGHRS, CDR2 YFSETQ. V was trimmed by 1 base and J by 2 bases, leaving 7 bases between them. CDR3: CASSLQGTYEQYF. The CDR3 bases are TGCGCCAGCAGCTTGCAGGGGACCTACGAGCAGTACTTC.

V and J are TRBV28 and TRBJ2-5; 9 bases match TRBD1. Germline CDR1 and CDR2: MDHEN and SYDVKM. Trimming removed 6 bases from V and 5 bases from J; junction bases left unmatched: 7. This CDR3 is built from 14 residues. As DNA, the CDR3 is TGTGCCAGCAGCGGGACAGGGTTTAGGGAGACCCAGTACTTC. It specifies CASSGTGFRETQYF.